This T cell receptor (beta chain) derives from a study of blood T cell repertoires in COVID-19. Living in about two dozen US areas, the participants were between roughly 18 and 89 years of age. The assay was immunoSEQ multiplex PCR, and TCRdb's table has in-frame clones only and misses some. The sample records some 490,000 clones, 88% being singletons. Germline CDR1 reads ENHRY; CDR2 reads SYGVKD. The CDR3 runs to 11 residues. V lost 10 bases to trimming and J lost 8 bases; unmatched junction nucleotides: 5. The rearrangement uses TRBV10-3 and TRBJ1-2; 9 bases match TRBD1. The sequence came from a woman aged 60-75 years who had recovered from COVID-19. Material for sequencing was PBMCs or T cells enriched from blood (not recorded which). The CDR3 here is CATGTGTGYTF. The CDR3, as DNA: TGTGCCACCGGGACAGGGACGGGCTACACCTTC.